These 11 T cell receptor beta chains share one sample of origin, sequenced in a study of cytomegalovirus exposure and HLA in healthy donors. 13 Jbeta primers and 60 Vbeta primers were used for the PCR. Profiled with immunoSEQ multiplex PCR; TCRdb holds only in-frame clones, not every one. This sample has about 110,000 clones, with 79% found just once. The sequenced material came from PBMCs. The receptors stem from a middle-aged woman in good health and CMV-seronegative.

In DNA, the CDR3 is TGCGCCAGCAGCCTCCTAAGACAGGGGGCTGGAAATGAGCAGTTCTTC. Translation gives CASSLLRQGAGNEQFF. This rearrangement joins TRBV5-1 to TRBJ2-1; TRBD1 matches at 10 bases. V gave up 4 bases and J gave up 7 bases; unmatched junction bases: 11. Germline V gives CDR1 SGHRS, CDR2 YFSETQ. CDR3 size: 16 residues.

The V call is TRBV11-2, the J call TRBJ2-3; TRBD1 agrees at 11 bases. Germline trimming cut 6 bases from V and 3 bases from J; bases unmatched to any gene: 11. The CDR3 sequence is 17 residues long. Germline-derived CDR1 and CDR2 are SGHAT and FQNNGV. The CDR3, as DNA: TGTGCCAGCAGATCCGGGACAGGGGGTCCCGGGACAGATACGCAGTATTTT. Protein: CASRSGTGGPGTDTQYF.

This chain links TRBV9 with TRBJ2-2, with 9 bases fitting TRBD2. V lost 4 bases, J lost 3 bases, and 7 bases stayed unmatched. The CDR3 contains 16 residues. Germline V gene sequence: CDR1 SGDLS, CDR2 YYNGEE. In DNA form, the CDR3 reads TGTGCCAGCAGCTTTGGGACTAGCACTTACACCGGGGAGCTGTTTTTT. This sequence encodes CASSFGTSTYTGELFF.

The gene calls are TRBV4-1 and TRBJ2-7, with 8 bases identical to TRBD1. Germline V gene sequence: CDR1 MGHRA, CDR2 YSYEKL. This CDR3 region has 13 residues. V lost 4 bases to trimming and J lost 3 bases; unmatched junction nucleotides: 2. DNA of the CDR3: TGCGCCAGCAGCCTAACAGGGGGCTACGAGCAGTACTTC. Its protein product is CASSLTGGYEQYF.

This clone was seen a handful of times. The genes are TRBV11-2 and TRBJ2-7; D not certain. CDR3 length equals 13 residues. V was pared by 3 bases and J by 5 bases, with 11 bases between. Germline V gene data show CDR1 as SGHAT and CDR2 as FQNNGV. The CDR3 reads CASSLSTNNEQYF. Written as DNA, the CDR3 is TGTGCCAGCAGCTTGAGCACTAACAACGAGCAGTACTTC.

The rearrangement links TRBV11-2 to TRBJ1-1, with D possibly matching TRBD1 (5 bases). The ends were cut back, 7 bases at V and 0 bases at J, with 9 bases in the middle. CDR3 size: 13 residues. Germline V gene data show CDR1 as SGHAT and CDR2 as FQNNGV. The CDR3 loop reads CASKVQVNTEAFF. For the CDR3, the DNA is TGTGCCAGCAAGGTACAGGTGAACACTGAAGCTTTCTTT.

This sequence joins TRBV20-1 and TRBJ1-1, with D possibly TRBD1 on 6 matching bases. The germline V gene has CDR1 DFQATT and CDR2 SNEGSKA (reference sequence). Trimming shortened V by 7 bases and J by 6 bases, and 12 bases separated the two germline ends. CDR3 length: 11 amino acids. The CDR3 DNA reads TGCAGTGTCGACAGGAAGGCTGAAGCTTTCTTT. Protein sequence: CSVDRKAEAFF.

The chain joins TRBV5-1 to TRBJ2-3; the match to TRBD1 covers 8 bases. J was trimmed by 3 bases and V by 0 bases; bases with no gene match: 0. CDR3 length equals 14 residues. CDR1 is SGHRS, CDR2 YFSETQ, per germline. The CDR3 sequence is CASSLGTGTDTQYF. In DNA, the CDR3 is TGCGCCAGCAGCTTGGGGACAGGGACAGATACGCAGTATTTT. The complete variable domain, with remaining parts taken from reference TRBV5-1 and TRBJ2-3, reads KAGVTQTPRYLIKTRGQQVTLSCSPISGHRSVSWYQQTPGQGLQFLFEYFSETQRNKGNFPGRFSGRQFSNSRSEMNVSTLELGDSALYLCASSLGTGTDTQYFGPGTRLTVL.

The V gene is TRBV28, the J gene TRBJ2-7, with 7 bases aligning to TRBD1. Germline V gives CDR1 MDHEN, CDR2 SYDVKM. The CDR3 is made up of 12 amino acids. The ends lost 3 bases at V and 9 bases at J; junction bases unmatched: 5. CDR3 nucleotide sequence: TGTGCCAGCAGTTTGGAGACAGGGAGGCAGTACTTC. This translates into CASSLETGRQYF. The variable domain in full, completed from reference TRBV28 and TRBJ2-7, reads DVKVTQSSRYLVKRTGEKVFLECVQDMDHENMFWYRQDPGLGLRLIYFSYDVKMKEKGDIPEGYSVSREKKERFSLILESASTNQTSMYLCASSLETGRQYFGPGTRLTVT.

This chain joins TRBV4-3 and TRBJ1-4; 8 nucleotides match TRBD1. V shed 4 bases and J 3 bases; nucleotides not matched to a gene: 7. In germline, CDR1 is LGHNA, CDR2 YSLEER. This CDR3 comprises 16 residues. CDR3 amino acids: CASSLGQGEANEKLFF. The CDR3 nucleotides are TGCGCCAGCAGCCTCGGACAGGGCGAGGCTAATGAAAAACTGTTTTTT.

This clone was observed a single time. The CDR3 DNA reads as TGTGCCAGCAGTTACCAGGGGGCCCGCTACGAGCAGTACTTC. Amino acids: CASSYQGARYEQYF. The rearrangement uses TRBV6-5 and TRBJ2-7; 8 bases are shared with TRBD1. This CDR3 contains 14 residues. Germline assignment: CDR1 MNHEY and CDR2 SVGAGI. The junction had 3 bases not matched to a gene; V was cut back by 2 bases and J by 3 bases.